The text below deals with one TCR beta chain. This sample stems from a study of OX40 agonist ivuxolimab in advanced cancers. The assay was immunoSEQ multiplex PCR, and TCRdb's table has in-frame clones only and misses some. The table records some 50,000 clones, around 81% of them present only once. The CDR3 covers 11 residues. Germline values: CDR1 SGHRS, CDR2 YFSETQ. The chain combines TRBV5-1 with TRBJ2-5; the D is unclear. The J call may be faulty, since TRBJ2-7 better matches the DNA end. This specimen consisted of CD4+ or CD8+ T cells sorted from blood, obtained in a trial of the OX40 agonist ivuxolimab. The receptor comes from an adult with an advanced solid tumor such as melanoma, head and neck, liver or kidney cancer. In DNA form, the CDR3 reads TGCGCCAGCAGCTTCGGGTACGAGCAGTACTTC. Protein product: CASSFGYEQYF.